The 10 T cell receptor beta chains reported below all come from one sample, sequenced in a study of blood T cells in healthy people across ages. For the second PCR, which ran for 7 to 11 cycles, a sample-barcoded 5' primer and a J-beta primer mix were used. TCRdb re-called the 5' RACE reads with MiXCR, one entry per CDR3 protein. The repertoire holds 250,000 to 300,000 distinct CDR3 sequences, with roughly 27% as singletons. Sequencing was performed on blood. Receptor source: a woman between 65 and 79 years old in good health.

The chain links TRBV28 to TRBJ2-6; 7 nucleotides line up with TRBD1. Losses at the gene ends were 7 bases for V and 3 bases for J; bases not matched to a gene: 3. The germline CDR1 and CDR2 sequences are MDHEN and SYDVKM. CDR3 size: 14 residues. This CDR3 reads CASMTGFGANVLTF. DNA of the CDR3: TGTGCCAGCATGACAGGGTTTGGGGCCAACGTCCTGACTTTC.

The CDR3 is CASSPGLGAGGAYEQYF. CDR3 in DNA: TGTGCCAGCTCACCAGGTCTAGGCGCGGGAGGGGCCTACGAGCAGTACTTC. This chain links TRBV18 with TRBJ2-7; 9 bases map to TRBD2. Germline V gives CDR1 KGHSH, CDR2 LQKENI. V lost 2 bases, J lost 2 bases, and 10 bases stayed unmatched. The CDR3 has 17 amino acids.

There are a few counts of this clonotype. CDR3 bases: TGCAGCGCGAAGGGAACTGGGGACATTCAGTACTTC. It is translated as CSAKGTGDIQYF. This chain links TRBV29-1 with TRBJ2-4; D is undetermined. The CDR3 loop spans 12 amino acids. Trimming took 7 bases from V and 8 from J, leaving 15 bases between them. From germline, CDR1 is SQVTM and CDR2 ANQGSEA.

CDR3 sequence reads: CASSSYGFYNEQFF. Written as DNA, the CDR3 is TGTGCCAGCAGCTCCTATGGATTCTACAATGAGCAGTTCTTC. This chain links TRBV7-2 with TRBJ2-1; the D is unclear. Trimming removed 4 bases at V and 3 bases at J, with 10 bases between. The CDR3 has 14 amino acids. Germline V gene lookup returns CDR1 SGHTA and CDR2 FQGNSA. The full variable domain, rest sourced from reference TRBV7-2 and TRBJ2-1, is GAGVSQSPSNKVTEKGKDVELRCDPISGHTALYWYRQSLGQGLEFLIYFQGNSAPDKSGLPSDRFSAERTGGSVSTLTIQRTQQEDSAVYLCASSSYGFYNEQFFGPGTRLTVL.

The chain has TRBV24-1 and TRBJ2-3, with D tentatively TRBD1 or TRBD2 (6 bases each). The CDR3 has 15 amino acids. CDR1 and CDR2 (germline): KGHDR, SFDVKD. V lost 9 bases and J 1 base, leaving 16 bases between the germline ends. CDR3 sequence reads: CATRGTAGGTDTQYF. The CDR3 nucleotides are TGTGCCACCCGGGGGACGGCAGGGGGCACAGATACGCAGTATTTT.

This clonotype has a handful of counts. The genes are TRBV28 and TRBJ1-1; D is ambiguous. V gave up 4 bases and J gave up 7 bases, with 7 bases separating them. This CDR3 has 11 residues. The germline V gene has CDR1 MDHEN and CDR2 SYDVKM. The chain's CDR3 is CASSWRVEAFF. The DNA of the CDR3 is TGTGCCAGCAGTTGGAGGGTTGAAGCTTTCTTT.

A word on this clonotype: Because it lacks the conserved phenylalanine or tryptophan at the end, this CDR3 is likely a read error. The CDR3, as DNA: TGTGCCATCAGTTCCCCACAGAACTACGAGCAGTACTAC. Encoded protein: CAISSPQNYEQYY. This chain connects TRBV10-3 to TRBJ2-7; no clear D. Germline CDR1 is ENHRY and CDR2 is SYGVKD. The length of the CDR3 is 13 residues. Trimming shortened V by 5 bases and J by 3 bases, and 11 bases separated the two germline ends.

The V and J genes are TRBV7-9 and TRBJ2-7; no firm D call. Germline CDR1 is SEHNR and CDR2 is FQNEAQ (reference sequence). This CDR3 is built from 15 residues. V shed 1 base and J shed 1 base, with 11 bases lying between them. DNA for the CDR3: TGTGCCAGCAGCTTAGATGGAGAAATATCCTACGAGCAGTACTTC. Encoded protein: CASSLDGEISYEQYF.

The table lists this clonotype with a few counts. The rearrangement joins TRBV20-1 to TRBJ2-1; 10 positions agree with TRBD2. Germline loops: CDR1 DFQATT, CDR2 SNEGSKA (reference sequence). V trimming: 8 bases; J trimming: 3 bases; junction bases outside the gene matches: 4. The CDR3 contains 13 residues. The CDR3 sequence is CSLLAGDYNEQFF. CDR3 coding DNA: TGCAGTCTGCTAGCGGGAGACTACAATGAGCAGTTCTTC.

Only a few counts were recorded for this clonotype. The CDR3 coding sequence is TGCAGTGCTAGAAAAGACGAGCGTACTACCGGGGAGCTGTTTTTT. Amino acids: CSARKDERTTGELFF. V gene TRBV20-1 combines with J gene TRBJ2-2; D not certain. Trimming stripped 2 bases from V and 5 bases from J, with 15 bases between. Germline V gene data show CDR1 as DFQATT and CDR2 as SNEGSKA (reference sequence). The CDR3 consists of 15 residues.